One and the same sample provided the 2 T cell receptor beta chains below, sequenced in a study of PD-1 blockade in classical Hodgkin lymphoma. Time point of the sample: cycle 4 day 1 (C4D1), after 6 weeks of nivolumab. In every patient, relapse followed autologous stem cell transplantation, while exposure to brentuximab vedotin differed. Negative selection with magnetic separation was used to purify CD4+ T cells from thawed PBMCs. The protocol was immunoSEQ multiplex PCR, while the TCRdb copy is restricted to in-frame clones and leaves out a portion. Here the sample spans tens of thousands of clones, approximately 78% being singletons. This specimen was CD4+ T cells from blood, taken before the fourth cycle of nivolumab. All receptors come from a human donor with classical Hodgkin lymphoma.

V usage is TRBV5-1 and J usage is TRBJ1-1, with 9 bases lining up with TRBD1. V trimming: 7 bases; J trimming: 4 bases; junction bases outside the gene matches: 8. Germline assignment: CDR1 SGHRS and CDR2 YFSETQ. The length of the CDR3 is 14 residues. The CDR3 protein is CASGPDRGGTEAFF. The DNA of the CDR3 is TGCGCCAGCGGCCCAGACAGGGGGGGCACTGAAGCTTTCTTT.

V is TRBV30 and J is TRBJ1-2; the match to TRBD1 covers 8 bases. This CDR3 is 16 amino acids long. CDR1 is GTSNPN, CDR2 SVGIG, per germline (reference sequence). Unmatched junction bases numbered 16, after V lost 4 bases and J lost 6 bases. CDR3 sequence: CAWIQGAAAAINGYTF. The DNA of the CDR3 is TGTGCCTGGATCCAGGGGGCGGCAGCCGCAATTAATGGCTACACCTTC.